This entry features one TCR beta chain sequence. The antigen is unknown. This sample was included in a study of monozygotic twins with inflammatory bowel disease. One entry per CDR3 protein, without DNA, is what TCRdb gives after re-calling the 5' RACE reads. The sample totals approximately 330,000 distinct CDR3 sequences. The CDR3 contains 14 residues. The germline CDR1 and CDR2 sequences are MGHRA and YSYEKL. Study outcomes and limitations: Researchers report that IBD patients shared fewer clonotypes with others than healthy twins, especially amid disease activity. Healthy co-twins showed greater TCRbeta diversity (inverse Simpson) than IBD patients.

Source material: blood. The sequence came from a human donor with ulcerative colitis or Crohn's disease, or a healthy co-twin of an affected twin (not recorded which). The chain carries TRBV4-1 and TRBJ1-5. The CDR3 region is CASSQGGPNQPQHF.